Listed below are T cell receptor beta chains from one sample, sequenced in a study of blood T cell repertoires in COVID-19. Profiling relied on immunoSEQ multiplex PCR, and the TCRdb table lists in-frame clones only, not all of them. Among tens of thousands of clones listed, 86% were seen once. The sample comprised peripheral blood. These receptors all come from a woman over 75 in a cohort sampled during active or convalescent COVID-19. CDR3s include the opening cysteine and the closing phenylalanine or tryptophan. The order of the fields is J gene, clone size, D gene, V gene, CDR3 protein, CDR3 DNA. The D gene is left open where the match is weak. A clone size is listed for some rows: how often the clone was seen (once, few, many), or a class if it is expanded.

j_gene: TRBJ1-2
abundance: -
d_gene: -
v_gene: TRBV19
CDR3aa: CASRGEANYGYTF
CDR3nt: TGTGCCAGCCGTGGAGAAGCTAACTATGGCTACACCTTC

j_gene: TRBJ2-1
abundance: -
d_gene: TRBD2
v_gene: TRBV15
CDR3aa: CATSRDRRLANEQFF
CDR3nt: TGTGCCACCAGCAGAGATCGGAGACTAGCGAATGAGCAGTTCTTC

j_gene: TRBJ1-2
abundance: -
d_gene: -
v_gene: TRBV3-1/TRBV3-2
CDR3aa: CASSQDLTTAVYGYTF
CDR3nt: TGTGCCAGCAGCCAAGATCTGACCACGGCGGTCTATGGCTACACCTTC

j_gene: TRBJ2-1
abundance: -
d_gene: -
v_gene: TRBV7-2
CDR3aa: CASKWGLGNYNEQFF
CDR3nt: TGTGCCAGCAAGTGGGGGCTAGGGAACTACAATGAGCAGTTCTTC

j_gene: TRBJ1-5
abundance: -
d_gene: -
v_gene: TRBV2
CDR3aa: CASSGGGPSNQPQHF
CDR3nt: TGTGCCAGCAGTGGTGGAGGACCCAGCAATCAGCCCCAGCATTTT

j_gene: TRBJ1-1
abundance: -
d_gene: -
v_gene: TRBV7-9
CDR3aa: CASSLFGQDTEAFF
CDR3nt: TGTGCCAGCAGCTTATTTGGACAAGACACTGAAGCTTTCTTT

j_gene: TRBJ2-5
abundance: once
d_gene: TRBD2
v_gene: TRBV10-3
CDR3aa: CAIRSGLALQETQYF
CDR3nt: TGTGCCATCAGATCGGGACTAGCGCTGCAAGAGACCCAGTACTTC

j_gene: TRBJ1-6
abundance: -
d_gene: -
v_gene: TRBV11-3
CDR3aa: CASSLPGSNSPLHF
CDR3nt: TGTGCCAGCAGCTTACCGGGTTCTAATTCACCCCTCCACTTT

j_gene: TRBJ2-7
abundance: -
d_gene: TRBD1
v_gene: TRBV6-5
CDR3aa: CASRTGVDYEQYF
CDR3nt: TGTGCCAGCAGGACAGGGGTTGACTACGAGCAGTACTTC

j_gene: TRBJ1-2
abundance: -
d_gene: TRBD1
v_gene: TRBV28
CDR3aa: CASSSGQGLGYTF
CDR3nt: TGTGCCAGCAGCTCCGGACAGGGGCTAGGCTACACCTTC

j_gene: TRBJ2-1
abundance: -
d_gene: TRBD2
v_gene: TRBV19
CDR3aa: CASSMAGTSVGEQFF
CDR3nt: TGTGCCAGTAGTATGGCCGGGACTAGCGTCGGTGAGCAGTTCTTC

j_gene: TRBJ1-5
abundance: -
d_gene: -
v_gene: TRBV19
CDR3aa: CASTNLRGQSNQPQHF
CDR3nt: TGTGCCAGTACCAATCTTCGCGGACAGTCGAATCAGCCCCAGCATTTT

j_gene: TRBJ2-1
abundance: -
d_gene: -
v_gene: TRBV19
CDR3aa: CASSIGHRVQFF
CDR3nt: TGTGCCAGTAGTATAGGACACCGTGTGCAGTTCTTC

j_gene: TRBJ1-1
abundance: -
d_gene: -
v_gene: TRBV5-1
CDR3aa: CASSKEPNTEAFF
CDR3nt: TGCGCCAGCAGTAAGGAGCCGAACACTGAAGCTTTCTTT

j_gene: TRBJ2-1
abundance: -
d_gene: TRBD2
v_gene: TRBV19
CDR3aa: CASKGTSGYNEQFF
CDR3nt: TGTGCCAGTAAGGGGACTAGCGGCTACAATGAGCAGTTCTTC

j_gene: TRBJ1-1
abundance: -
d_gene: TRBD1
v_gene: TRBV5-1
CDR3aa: CASSLEGAGLDTEAFF
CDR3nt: TGCGCCAGCAGCTTGGAGGGGGCGGGACTAGACACTGAAGCTTTCTTT

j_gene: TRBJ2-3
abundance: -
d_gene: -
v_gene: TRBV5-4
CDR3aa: CASSPRERSTDTQYF
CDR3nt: TGTGCCAGCAGCCCAAGGGAGCGGAGCACAGATACGCAGTATTTT

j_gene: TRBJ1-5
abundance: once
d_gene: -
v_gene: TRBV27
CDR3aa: CASSLNGWPQHF
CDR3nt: TGTGCCAGCAGTTTAAACGGGTGGCCCCAGCATTTT

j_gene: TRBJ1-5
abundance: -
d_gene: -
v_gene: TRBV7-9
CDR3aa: CASSLGQGLRGQPQHF
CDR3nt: TGTGCCAGCAGCTTAGGTCAGGGTCTTAGAGGTCAGCCCCAGCATTTT

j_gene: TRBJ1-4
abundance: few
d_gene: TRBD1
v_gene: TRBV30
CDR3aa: CAWGGDSEKLFF
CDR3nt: TGTGCCTGGGGAGGGGACAGCGAAAAACTGTTTTTT

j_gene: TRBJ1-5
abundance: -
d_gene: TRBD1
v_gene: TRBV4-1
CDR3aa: CASSQLDRGLQPQHF
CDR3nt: TGCGCCAGCAGCCAATTAGACAGGGGCCTTCAGCCCCAGCATTTT

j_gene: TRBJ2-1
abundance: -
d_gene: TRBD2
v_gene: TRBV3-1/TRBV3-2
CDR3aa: CASSQASGRAQRDEQFF
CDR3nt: TGTGCCAGCAGCCAAGCTAGCGGGAGGGCCCAGCGGGATGAGCAGTTCTTC

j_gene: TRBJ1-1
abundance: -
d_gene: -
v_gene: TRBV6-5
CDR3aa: CASSSSTGLGTEAFF
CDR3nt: -

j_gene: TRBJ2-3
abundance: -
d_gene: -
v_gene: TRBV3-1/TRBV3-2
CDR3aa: CASSLRTSLGRTDTQYF
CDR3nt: TGTGCCAGCAGCCTCCGGACTTCCCTAGGGCGCACAGATACGCAGTATTTT

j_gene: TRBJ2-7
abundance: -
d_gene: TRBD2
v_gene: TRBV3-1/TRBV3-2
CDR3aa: CASSRSGEYSYEQYF
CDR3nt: TGTGCCAGCAGCCGGAGCGGGGAATACTCCTACGAGCAGTACTTC

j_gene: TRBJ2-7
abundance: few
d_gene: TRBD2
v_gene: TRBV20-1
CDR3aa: CSASQLAGEVQYF
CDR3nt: TGCAGTGCTAGTCAACTAGCGGGAGAGGTACAGTACTTC

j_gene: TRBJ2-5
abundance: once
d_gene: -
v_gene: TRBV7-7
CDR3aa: CASSLIQQETQYF
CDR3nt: TGTGCTAGCAGCCTCATTCAGCAAGAGACCCAGTACTTC

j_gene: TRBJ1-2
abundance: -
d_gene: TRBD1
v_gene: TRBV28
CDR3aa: CASSLTGTAQGLGGYTF
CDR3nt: TGTGCCAGCAGTTTAACCGGGACAGCACAGGGGTTGGGCGGCTACACCTTC

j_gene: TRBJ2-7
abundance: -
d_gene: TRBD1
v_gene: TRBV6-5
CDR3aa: CASSYSTTGAEQYF
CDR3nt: TGTGCCAGCAGTTACTCGACTACAGGGGCCGAGCAGTACTTC

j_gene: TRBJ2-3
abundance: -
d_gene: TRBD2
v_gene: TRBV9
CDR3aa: CASSISGTADTQYF
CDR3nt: TGTGCCAGCAGCATTAGCGGGACGGCAGATACGCAGTATTTT

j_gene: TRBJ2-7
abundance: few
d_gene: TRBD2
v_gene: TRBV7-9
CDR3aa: CASSLSGVSNFEQYF
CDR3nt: TGTGCCAGCAGCTTAAGCGGGGTATCAAATTTCGAGCAGTACTTC

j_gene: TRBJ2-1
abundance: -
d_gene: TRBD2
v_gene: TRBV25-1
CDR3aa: CASSETRTSGLNEQFF
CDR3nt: TGTGCCAGCAGTGAAACTCGGACTAGCGGGTTGAATGAGCAGTTCTTC

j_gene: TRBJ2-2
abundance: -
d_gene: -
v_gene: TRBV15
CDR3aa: CATSRDPVPGELFF
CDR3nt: TGTGCCACCAGCAGAGATCCAGTCCCCGGGGAGCTGTTTTTT

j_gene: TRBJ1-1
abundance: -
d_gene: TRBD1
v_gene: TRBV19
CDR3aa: CASKTPRDRGTEAFF
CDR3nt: TGTGCCAGCAAGACCCCCCGGGACAGGGGTACTGAAGCTTTCTTT

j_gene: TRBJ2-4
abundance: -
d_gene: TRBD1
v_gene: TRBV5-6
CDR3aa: CASSLGPGTGLLIQYF
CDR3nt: TGTGCCAGCAGCTTGGGCCCCGGGACAGGGCTTCTCATTCAGTACTTC

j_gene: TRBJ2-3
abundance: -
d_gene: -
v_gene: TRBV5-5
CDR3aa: CARRYREATASTDTQYF
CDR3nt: TGTGCCAGGAGGTACAGGGAAGCAACAGCGAGCACAGATACGCAGTATTTT

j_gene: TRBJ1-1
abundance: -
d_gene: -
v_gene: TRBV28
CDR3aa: CASWSRGRTEAFF
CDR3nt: TGTGCCAGCTGGTCGAGAGGGAGGACTGAAGCTTTCTTT

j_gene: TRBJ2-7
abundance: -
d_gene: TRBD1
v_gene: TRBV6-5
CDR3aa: CASSYARQGYEQYF
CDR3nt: TGTGCCAGCAGTTACGCGAGACAGGGCTACGAGCAGTACTTC

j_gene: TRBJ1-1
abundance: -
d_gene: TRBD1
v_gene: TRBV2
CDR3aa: CASRGQGAGTEAFF
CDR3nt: TGTGCCAGCAGGGGACAGGGGGCAGGCACTGAAGCTTTCTTT

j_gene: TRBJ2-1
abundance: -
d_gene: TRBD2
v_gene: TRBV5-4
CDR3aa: CASSPRPGREINEQFF
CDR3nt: TGTGCCAGCAGCCCTAGGCCCGGGAGGGAAATTAATGAGCAGTTCTTC

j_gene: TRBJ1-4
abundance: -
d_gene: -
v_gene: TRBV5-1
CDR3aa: CASSGAWDEKLFF
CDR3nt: TGCGCCAGCAGCGGGGCCTGGGATGAAAAACTGTTTTTT

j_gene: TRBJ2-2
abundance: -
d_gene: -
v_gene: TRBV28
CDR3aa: CASSSLAGPPNTGELFF
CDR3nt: TGTGCCAGCAGCTCCTTGGCGGGGCCGCCGAACACCGGGGAGCTGTTTTTT

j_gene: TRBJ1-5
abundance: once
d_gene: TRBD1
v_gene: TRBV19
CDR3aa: CASTYTDRGWDQPQHF
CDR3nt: TGTGCCAGTACCTATACGGACAGGGGTTGGGATCAGCCCCAGCATTTT

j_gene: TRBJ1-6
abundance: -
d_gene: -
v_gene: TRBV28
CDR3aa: CASSLRAGLASPLHF
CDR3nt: TGTGCCAGCAGTTTAAGAGCAGGGCTTGCTTCACCCCTCCACTTT

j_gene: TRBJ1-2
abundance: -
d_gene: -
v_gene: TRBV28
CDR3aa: CASTLGGGGSYGYTF
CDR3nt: TGTGCCAGCACCTTGGGGGGAGGGGGGAGTTATGGCTACACCTTC

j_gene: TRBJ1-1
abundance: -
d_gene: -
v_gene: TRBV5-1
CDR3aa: CASTQDSVNTEAFF
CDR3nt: TGCGCCAGCACTCAGGACAGCGTGAACACTGAAGCTTTCTTT

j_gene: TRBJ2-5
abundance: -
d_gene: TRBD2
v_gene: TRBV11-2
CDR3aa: CASSPGTSGETQYF
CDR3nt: TGTGCCAGCAGCCCAGGGACTAGCGGAGAGACCCAGTACTTC

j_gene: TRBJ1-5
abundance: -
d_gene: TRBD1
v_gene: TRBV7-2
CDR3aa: CASSPRGTLYSNQPQHF
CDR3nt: TGTGCCAGCAGCCCCAGGGGGACCCTGTATAGCAATCAGCCCCAGCATTTT

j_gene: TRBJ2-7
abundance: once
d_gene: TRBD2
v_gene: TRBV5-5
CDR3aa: CASSRPGGGTYEQYF
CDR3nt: TGTGCCAGCAGCCGCCCCGGCGGGGGAACCTACGAGCAGTACTTC

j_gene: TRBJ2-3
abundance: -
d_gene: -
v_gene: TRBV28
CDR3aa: CASSFLQGTDTQYF
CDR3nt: TGTGCCAGCAGTTTCCTACAGGGTACAGATACGCAGTATTTT

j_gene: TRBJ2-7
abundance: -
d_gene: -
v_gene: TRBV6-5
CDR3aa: CASSYSAEHPSYEQYF
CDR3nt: TGTGCCAGCAGTTACTCGGCGGAACATCCCTCCTACGAGCAGTACTTC

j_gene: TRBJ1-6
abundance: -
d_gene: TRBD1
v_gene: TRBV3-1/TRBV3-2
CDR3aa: CASSGGQGHSPLHF
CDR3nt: TGTGCCAGCAGCGGGGGACAGGGGCACTCACCCCTCCACTTT

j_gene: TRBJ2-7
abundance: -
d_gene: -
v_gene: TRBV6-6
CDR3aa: CASSSTTRQPLEQYF
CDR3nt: TGTGCCAGCAGTTCCACGACTAGACAACCCCTCGAGCAGTACTTC

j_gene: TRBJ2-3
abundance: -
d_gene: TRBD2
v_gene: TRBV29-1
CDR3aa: CSGTSGTDTQYF
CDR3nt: TGCAGCGGAACTAGCGGTACAGATACGCAGTATTTT

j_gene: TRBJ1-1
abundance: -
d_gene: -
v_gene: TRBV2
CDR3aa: CASSVDSRTEAFF
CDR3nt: TGTGCCAGCAGCGTAGACAGTCGCACTGAAGCTTTCTTT

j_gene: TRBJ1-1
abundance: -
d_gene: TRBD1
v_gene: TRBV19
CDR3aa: CASSITTGGGTEAFF
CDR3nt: TGTGCCAGTAGTATAACGACAGGGGGAGGAACTGAAGCTTTCTTT

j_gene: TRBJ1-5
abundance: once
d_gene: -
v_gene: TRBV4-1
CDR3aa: CASSPGRGGNQPQHF
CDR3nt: TGCGCCAGCAGCCCCGGGAGGGGAGGCAATCAGCCCCAGCATTTT

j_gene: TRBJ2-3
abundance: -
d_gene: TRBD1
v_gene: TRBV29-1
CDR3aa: CSADRAATDTQYF
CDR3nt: TGCAGCGCCGACAGGGCGGCCACAGATACGCAGTATTTT